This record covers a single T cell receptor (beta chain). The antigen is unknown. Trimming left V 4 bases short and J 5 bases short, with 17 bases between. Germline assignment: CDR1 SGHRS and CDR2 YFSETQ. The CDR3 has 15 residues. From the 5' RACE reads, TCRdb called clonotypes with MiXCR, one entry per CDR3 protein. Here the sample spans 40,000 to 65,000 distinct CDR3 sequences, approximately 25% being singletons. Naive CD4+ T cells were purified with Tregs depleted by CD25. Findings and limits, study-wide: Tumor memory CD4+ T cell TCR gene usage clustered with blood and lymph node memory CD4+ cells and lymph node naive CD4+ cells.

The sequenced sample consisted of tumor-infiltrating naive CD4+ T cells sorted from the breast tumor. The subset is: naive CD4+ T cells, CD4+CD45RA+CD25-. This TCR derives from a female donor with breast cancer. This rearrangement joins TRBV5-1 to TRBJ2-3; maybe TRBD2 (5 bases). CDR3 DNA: TGCGCCAGCAGCCGATTAACGGGAAACATAGATACGCAGTATTTT. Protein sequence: CASSRLTGNIDTQYF.